This record concerns one T cell receptor beta chain sequence. Some clones are missing from TCRdb's copy, which holds only in-frame ones; the method was immunoSEQ multiplex PCR. This table has 200,000 to 250,000 clones, about nine tenths appearing once. These data are taken from a study of blood T cell repertoires in COVID-19. Study-wide context: From T cells, B-cell-depleted T cells, or PBMCs came the material, which was cDNA or gDNA.

Trimming cost V 5 bases and J 0 bases; bases outside gene matches: 12. This CDR3 comprises 17 residues. Per germline, CDR1 MNHNY and CDR2 SVGAGI (reference sequence). The specimen was peripheral blood. This TCR derives from a woman in her sixties with acute or convalescent COVID-19. The chain carries TRBV6-6 and TRBJ2-7, with 8 positions matching TRBD1. CDR3 nucleotide sequence: TGTGCCAGCAGTCCCCGTCGGACAACAGGGGGCTCCTACGAGCAGTACTTC. Protein: CASSPRRTTGGSYEQYF.